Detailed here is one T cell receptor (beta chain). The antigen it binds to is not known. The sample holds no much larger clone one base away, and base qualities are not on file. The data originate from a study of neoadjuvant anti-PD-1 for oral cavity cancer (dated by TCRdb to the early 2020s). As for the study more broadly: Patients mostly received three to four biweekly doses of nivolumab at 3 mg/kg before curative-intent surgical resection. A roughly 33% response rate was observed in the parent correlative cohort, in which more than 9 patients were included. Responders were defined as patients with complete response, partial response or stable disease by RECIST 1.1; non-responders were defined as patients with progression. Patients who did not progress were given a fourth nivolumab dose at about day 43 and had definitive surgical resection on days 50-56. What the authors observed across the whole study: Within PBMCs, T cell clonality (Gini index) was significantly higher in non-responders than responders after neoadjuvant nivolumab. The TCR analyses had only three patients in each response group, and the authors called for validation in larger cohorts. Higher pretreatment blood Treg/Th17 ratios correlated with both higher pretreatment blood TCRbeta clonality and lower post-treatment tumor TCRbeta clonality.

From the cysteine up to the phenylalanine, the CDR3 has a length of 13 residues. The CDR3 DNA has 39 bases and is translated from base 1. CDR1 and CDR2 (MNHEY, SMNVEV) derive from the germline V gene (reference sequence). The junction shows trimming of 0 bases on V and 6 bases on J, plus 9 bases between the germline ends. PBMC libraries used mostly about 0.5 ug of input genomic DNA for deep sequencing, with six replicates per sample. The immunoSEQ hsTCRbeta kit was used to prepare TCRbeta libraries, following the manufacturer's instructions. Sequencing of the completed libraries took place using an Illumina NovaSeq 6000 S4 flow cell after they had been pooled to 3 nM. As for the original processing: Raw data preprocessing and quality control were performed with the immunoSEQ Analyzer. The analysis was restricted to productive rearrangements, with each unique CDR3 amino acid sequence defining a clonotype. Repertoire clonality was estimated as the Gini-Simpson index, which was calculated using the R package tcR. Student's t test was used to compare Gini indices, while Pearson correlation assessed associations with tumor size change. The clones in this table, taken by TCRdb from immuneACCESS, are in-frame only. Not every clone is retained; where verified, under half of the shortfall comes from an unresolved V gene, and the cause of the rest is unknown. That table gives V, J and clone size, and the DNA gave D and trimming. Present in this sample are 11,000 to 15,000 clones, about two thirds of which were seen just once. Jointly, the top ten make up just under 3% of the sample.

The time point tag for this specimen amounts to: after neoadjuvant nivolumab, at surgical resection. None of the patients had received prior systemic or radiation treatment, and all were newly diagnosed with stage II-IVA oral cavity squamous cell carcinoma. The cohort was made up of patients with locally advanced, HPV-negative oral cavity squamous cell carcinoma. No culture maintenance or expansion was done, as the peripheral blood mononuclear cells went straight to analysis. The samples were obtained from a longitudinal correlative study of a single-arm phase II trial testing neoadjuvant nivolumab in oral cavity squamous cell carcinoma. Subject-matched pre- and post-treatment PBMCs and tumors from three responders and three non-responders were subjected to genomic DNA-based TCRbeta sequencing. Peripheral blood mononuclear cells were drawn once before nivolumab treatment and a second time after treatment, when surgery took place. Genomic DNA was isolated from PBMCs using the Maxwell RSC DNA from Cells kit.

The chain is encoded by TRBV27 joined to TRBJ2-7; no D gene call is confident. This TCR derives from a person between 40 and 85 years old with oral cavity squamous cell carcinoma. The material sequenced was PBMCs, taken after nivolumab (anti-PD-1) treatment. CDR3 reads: CASSLSWGTEQYF. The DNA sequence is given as TGTGCCAGCAGTTTATCTTGGGGAACCGAGCAGTACTTC.